This T cell receptor (beta chain) was sequenced for a study of CD8+ T cells in alopecia areata. This CDR3 is 14 amino acids long. V was clipped by 5 bases and J by 6 bases; unmatched bases: 5. The V gene's germline CDR1 is SGHAT and CDR2 FQNNGV. In each case, RNA was isolated and then reverse transcribed into cDNA as the sequencing template. Clones were sequenced by immunoSEQ multiplex PCR, and TCRdb holds only the in-frame ones, with some missing. Here the sample spans fewer than 250,000 clones, 50% to 65% being singletons. This rearrangement joins TRBV11-2 to TRBJ2-7, with 12 bases fitting TRBD2. The specimen was CD4+ T cells sorted from blood, collected at week 0. This TCR derives from a human donor with alopecia areata. CDR3 DNA sequence: TGTGCCAGCAGCATGACTAGCGGGAGTGCCGAGCAGTACTTC. Residues: CASSMTSGSAEQYF.